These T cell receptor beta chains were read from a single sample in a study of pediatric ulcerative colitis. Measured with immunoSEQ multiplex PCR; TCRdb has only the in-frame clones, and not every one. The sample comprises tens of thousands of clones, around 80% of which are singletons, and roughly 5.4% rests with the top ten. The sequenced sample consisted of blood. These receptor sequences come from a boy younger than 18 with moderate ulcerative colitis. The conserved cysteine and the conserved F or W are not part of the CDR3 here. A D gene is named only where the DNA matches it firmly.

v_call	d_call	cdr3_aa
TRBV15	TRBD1	ATSRGQGEDTEAF
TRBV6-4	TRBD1	ASNADRGHGYT
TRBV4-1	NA	ASSQEQRTFYEQY
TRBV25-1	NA	ASSEGFANYGYT
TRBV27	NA	ASSFLTVPTDTQY
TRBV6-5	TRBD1	ASSVDRGGNTIY
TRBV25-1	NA	ASSEYVGSPLH
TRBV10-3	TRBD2	AISESTSGRKTYEQY
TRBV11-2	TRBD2	ASTTGGPTPTYEQY
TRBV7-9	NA	ASSQLPGYEQY
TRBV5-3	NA	ARSLERSGSQPQH
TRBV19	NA	ASSTSVNTEAF
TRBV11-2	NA	ASSSTGGGNTEAF
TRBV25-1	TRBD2	ASSLPGLAVRY
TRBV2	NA	ASSAKGRTSSYNSPLH
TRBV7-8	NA	ASSLGLGAGNQPQH
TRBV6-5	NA	ASSYSGRPNYGYT
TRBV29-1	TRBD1	SVDGQVGGSSGYT
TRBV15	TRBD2	ATSRGGIPSGVFWEQF
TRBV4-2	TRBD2	ASSQGGVTAYNEQF
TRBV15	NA	ATSGNGNTEAF
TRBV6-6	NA	ASSYGAVNQPQH
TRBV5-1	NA	ASSLASGHSFRGPLSGANVLT
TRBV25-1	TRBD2	ASSADRPLAGDYEQY
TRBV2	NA	ASGGEFVGRQLRNSPLH
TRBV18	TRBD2	ASSPLASGGNNEQF
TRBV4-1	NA	ASSWQGTSQY
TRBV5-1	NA	ASSFTLPGQGLYGYT
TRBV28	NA	ASSLSDPLDEQF
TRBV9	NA	ASSSTGTPLEQY
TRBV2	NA	ANSSGDTSLSRPGGYT
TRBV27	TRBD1	ASTDRGRRGGYT
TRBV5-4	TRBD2	ASSLIGGRAGETQY